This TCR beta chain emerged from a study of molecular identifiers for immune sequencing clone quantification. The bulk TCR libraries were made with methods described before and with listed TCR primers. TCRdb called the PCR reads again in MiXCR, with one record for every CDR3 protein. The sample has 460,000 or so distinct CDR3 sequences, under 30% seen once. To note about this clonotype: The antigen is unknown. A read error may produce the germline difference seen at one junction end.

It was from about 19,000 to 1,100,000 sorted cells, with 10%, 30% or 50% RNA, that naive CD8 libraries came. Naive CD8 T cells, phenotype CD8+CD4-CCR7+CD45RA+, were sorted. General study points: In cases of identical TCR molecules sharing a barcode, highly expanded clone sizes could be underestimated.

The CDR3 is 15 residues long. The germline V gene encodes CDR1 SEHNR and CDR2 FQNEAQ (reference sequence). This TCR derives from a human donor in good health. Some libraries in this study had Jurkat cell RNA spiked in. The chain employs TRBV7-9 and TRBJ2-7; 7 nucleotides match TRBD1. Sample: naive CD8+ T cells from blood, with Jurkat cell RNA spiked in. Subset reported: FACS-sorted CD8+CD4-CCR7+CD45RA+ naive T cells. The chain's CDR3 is CAGSLGGQGAYEQYF. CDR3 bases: TGTGCCGGCAGCTTAGGTGGGCAGGGGGCCTACGAGCAGTACTTC.